This entry features one TCR beta chain sequence. These data belong to a study of technical replicates of blood from several donors. Produced via immunoSEQ multiplex PCR; TCRdb's table is partial and in-frame only. The repertoire includes tens of thousands of clones, approximately 89% of them detected once, and roughly 5% sits in the top ten. There are 13 residues in the CDR3. Looked up from germline, CDR1 is LNHDA and CDR2 is SQIVND (reference sequence). V was shortened by 6 bases and J by 1 base, with 8 bases between the two germline ends. The sample consisted of PBMCs. The chain has TRBV19 and TRBJ2-3; D unclear. This receptor was taken from a human donor in good health. Some clones in this sample may be carry-over from other donors' samples. The CDR3 sequence: CASRPAGTDTQYF. As DNA, the CDR3 is TGTGCCAGTAGACCCGCGGGCACAGATACGCAGTATTTT.